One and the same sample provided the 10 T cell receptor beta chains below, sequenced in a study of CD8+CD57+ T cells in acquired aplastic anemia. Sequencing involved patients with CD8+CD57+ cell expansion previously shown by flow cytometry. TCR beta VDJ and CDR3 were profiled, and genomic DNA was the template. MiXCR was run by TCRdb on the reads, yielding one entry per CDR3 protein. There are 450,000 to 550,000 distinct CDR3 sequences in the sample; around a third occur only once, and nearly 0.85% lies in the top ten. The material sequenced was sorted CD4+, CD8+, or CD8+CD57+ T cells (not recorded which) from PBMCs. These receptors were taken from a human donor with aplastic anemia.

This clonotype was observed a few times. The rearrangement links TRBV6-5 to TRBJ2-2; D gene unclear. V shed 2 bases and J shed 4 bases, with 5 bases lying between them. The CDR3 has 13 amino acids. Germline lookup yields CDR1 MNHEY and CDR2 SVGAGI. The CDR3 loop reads CASSYGRTGELFF. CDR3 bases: TGTGCCAGCAGTTACGGACGCACCGGGGAGCTGTTTTTT.

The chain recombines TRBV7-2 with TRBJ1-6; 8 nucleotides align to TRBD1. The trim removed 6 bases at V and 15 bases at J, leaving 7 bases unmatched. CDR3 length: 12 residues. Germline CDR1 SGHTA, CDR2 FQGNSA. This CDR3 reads CASSYPGGHLHF. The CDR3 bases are TGTGCCAGCAGTTACCCAGGGGGCCACCTCCACTTT. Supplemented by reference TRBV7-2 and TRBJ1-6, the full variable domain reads GAGVSQSPSNKVTEKGKDVELRCDPISGHTALYWYRQSLGQGLEFLIYFQGNSAPDKSGLPSDRFSAERTGGSVSTLTIQRTQQEDSAVYLCASSYPGGHLHFGNGTRLTVT.

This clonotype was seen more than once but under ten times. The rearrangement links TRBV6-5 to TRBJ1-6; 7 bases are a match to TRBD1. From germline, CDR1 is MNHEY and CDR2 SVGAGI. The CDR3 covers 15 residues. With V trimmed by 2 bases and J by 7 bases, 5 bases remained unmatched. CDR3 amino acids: CASSYEGARNSPLHF. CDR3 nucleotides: TGTGCCAGCAGTTACGAGGGGGCTCGCAATTCACCCCTCCACTTT.

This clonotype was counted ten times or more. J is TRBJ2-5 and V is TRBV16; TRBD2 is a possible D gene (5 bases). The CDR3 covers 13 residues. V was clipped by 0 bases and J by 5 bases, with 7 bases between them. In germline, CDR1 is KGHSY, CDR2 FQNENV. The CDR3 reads CASSQSRTETQYF. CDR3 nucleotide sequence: TGTGCCAGCAGCCAATCAAGGACTGAGACCCAGTACTTC. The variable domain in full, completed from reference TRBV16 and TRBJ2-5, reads GEEVAQTPKHLVRGEGQKAKLYCAPIKGHSYVFWYQQVLKNEFKFLISFQNENVFDETGMPKERFSAKCLPNSPCSLEIQATKLEDSAVYFCASSQSRTETQYFGPGTRLLVL.

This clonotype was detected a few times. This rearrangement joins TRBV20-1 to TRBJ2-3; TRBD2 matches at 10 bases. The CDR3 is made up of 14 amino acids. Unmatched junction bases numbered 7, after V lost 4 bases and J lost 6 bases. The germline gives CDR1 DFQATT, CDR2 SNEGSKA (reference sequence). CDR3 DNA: TGCAGTGCTACTAGCGGGAGATTCTTGGATACGCAGTATTTT. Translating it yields CSATSGRFLDTQYF.

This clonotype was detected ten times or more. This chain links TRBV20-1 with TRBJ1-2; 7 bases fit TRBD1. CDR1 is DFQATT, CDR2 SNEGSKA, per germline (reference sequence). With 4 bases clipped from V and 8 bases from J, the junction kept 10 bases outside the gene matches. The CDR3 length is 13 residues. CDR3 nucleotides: TGCAGTGCTACGGGAGGGACAGCTATCGGCTACACCTTC. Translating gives CSATGGTAIGYTF.

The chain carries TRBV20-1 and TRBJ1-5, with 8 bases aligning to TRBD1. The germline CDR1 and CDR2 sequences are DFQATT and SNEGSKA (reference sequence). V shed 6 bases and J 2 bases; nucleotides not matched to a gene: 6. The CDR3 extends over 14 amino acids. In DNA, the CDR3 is TGCAGTGCACAGACAGGGGCTCGCAATCAGCCCCAGCATTTT. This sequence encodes CSAQTGARNQPQHF.

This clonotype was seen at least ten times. CDR3 sequence (DNA): TGCGCCAGCAGCGACCCTAGCGGGAGGGCCCGCGAGCAGTACTTC. It specifies CASSDPSGRAREQYF. The chain carries TRBV5-1 and TRBJ2-7, with 12 bases that match TRBD2. CDR1 and CDR2 from the germline V gene are SGHRS and YFSETQ. This CDR3 region has 15 residues. With V trimmed by 4 bases and J by 6 bases, 8 bases remained unmatched.

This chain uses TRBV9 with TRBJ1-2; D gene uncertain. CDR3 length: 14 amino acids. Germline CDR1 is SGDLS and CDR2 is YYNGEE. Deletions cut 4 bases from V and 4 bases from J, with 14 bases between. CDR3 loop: CASSPAAGFYGYTF. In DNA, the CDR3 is TGTGCCAGCAGCCCGGCGGCAGGCTTCTATGGCTACACCTTC.

The DNA for the CDR3 is TGTGCCAGCAGCTTAAACAGTAATGGCGAAAAACTGTTTTTT. The encoded protein is CASSLNSNGEKLFF. The chain carries TRBV11-1 and TRBJ1-4; D ambiguous. Germline V gene sequence: CDR1 SGHAT, CDR2 FQDESV (reference sequence). This CDR3 contains 14 residues. The V end lost 2 bases, the J end lost 8 bases, and 12 bases lay between the germline ends. Supplemented by reference TRBV11-1 and TRBJ1-4, the full variable domain reads EAEVAQSPRYKITEKSQAVAFWCDPISGHATLYWYRQILGQGPELLVQFQDESVVDDSQLPKDRFSAERLKGVDSTLKIQPAELGDSAMYLCASSLNSNGEKLFFGSGTQLSVL.